The source of this TCR beta chain is a study of T cell responses to AZD1222 COVID-19 vaccine. Points on this clone: Its antigen is unidentified.

The data were produced by immunoSEQ multiplex PCR, yet TCRdb's version contains in-frame clones alone and is incomplete. The data show about 110,000 clones, 90% seen once. V lost 4 bases, J lost 12 bases, and 20 bases lay in between. CDR3 length: 14 residues. Germline assignment: CDR1 SGHRS and CDR2 YFSETQ. Study-wide findings and caveats: The study sampled repertoires only after the peak T cell response. In a largely white British group with more females than males, clonal diversity was possibly underestimated.

The chain recombines TRBV5-1 with TRBJ2-1; D is tentatively TRBD1 or TRBD2 (5 bases each). The receptor comes from an adult in good health. The specimen comprised peripheral blood, sampled on day 0 of AZD1222 vaccination. The chain's CDR3 is CASSRRGDDCGQFF. In DNA, the CDR3 is TGCGCCAGCAGCAGAAGGGGAGATGATTGCGGGCAGTTCTTC.